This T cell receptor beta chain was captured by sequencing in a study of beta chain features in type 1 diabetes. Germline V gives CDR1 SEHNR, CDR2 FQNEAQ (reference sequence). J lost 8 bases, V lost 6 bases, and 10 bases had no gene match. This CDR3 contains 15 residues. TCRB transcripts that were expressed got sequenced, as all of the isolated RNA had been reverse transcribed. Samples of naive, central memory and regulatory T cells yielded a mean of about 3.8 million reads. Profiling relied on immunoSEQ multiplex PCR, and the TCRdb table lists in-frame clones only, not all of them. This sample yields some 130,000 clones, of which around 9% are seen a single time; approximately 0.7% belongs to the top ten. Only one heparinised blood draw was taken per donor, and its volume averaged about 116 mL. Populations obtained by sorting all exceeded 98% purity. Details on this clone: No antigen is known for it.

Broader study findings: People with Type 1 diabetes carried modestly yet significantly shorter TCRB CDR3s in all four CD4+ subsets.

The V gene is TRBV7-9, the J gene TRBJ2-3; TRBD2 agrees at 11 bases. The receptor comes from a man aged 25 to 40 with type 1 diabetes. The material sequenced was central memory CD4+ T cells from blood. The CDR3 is CASRTGTSGISTQYF. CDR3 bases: TGTGCCAGCAGAACCGGGACTAGCGGAATATCTACGCAGTATTTT.